Frequency places the clone carrying this TCR beta chain as medium-sized. Roughly 38,000 genome equivalents of blood DNA were amplified for TRB. This CDR3 comprises 16 residues. Germline-derived CDR1 and CDR2 are MNHEY and SVGAGI. TRB rearrangements were amplified by touch-down multiplex PCR with mixed TRB-A/B primers. TCRdb processed the multiplex PCR reads again and assigns one entry to each CDR3 protein, with no DNA. The repertoire table contains about 8,300 distinct CDR3 sequences. The source of the sample is a study of T cell clusters in autoimmune cytopenias. The sequencing input was peripheral blood. The source is a human donor with an autoimmune cytopenia or autoimmune hepatitis (not recorded which). This rearrangement joins TRBV6-5 to TRBJ1-1; TCRdb proposes TRBD1, but this gene call is untestable without DNA. The CDR3 protein is CASSYSGGRLGTEAFF.